These 25 T cell receptor beta chains were sequenced from one sample in a study of T cells in Graves' hyperthyroidism and ophthalmopathy. Template material for amplifying TCR beta CDR3 regions consisted of RNA transcripts. An initial round of RT-PCR targeting the TCR CDR3 relied on the HTBI primer set. TCRdb itself ran the multiplex PCR reads through MiXCR, one entry per CDR3 protein. Among roughly 300,000 distinct CDR3 sequences listed, approximately 18% were seen once. Sequenced material: blood. The source is a woman aged 50 to 60 with Graves' hyperthyroidism.

There are a few counts of this clonotype. The V and J genes are TRBV4-1 and TRBJ1-1; D not resolved. Germline V CDR1 and CDR2: MGHRA, YSYEKL. The CDR3 runs 16 residues. V lost 1 base and J 1 base, leaving 13 bases between the germline ends. This chain's CDR3 is CASSQGSSGGNTEAFF. CDR3 nucleotide sequence: TGCGCCAGCAGCCAAGGGAGCTCGGGAGGGAACACTGAAGCTTTCTTT.

CDR3 loop: CASSILTERTEAFF. DNA for the CDR3: TGTGCCAGTAGTATATTGACAGAAAGGACTGAAGCTTTCTTT. V gene TRBV19 combines with J gene TRBJ1-1, with D maybe TRBD1 (5 bases). Germline CDR1 and CDR2: LNHDA and SQIVND (reference sequence). The V and J ends lost 2 bases and 5 bases respectively, with 12 bases between them. CDR3 size: 14 residues.

This clonotype was counted between two and nine times. This rearrangement joins TRBV13 to TRBJ2-5, with TRBD2 matching over 8 bases. CDR1 is PRHDT, CDR2 FYEKMQ, per germline (reference sequence). The CDR3 length is 16 residues. The V segment lost 3 bases and the J segment 1 base; nucleotides outside the gene matches: 7. The CDR3 loop is CASSFGTSTFQETQYF. The CDR3, as DNA: TGTGCCAGCAGCTTCGGGACTAGTACCTTCCAAGAGACCCAGTACTTC.

A note on this clonotype: A read error may be the cause here, since a much bigger clone is one base away. This chain connects TRBV3-1 to TRBJ1-5, with 9 bases lining up with TRBD1. Germline lookup yields CDR1 LGHDT and CDR2 YNNKEL (reference sequence). The CDR3 runs to 16 residues. The V and J ends lost 1 base and 6 bases, in that order; junction bases with no gene match: 7. Here the CDR3 reads CASSQASGTGIQPQHF. The CDR3 region has the DNA TGTGCCAGCAGCCAAGCCTCTGGGACAGGGATTCAGCCCCAGCATTTT.

This clonotype was observed a few times. The V and J genes are TRBV14 and TRBJ1-1; 7 nucleotides line up with TRBD1. The CDR3 runs 16 residues. Germline CDR1 and CDR2: SGHDN and FVKESK. V lost 3 bases and J lost 2; bases outside the gene matches: 9. For the CDR3, the DNA is TGTGCCAGCAGCCAGTCCCTGGGACAGTATAACACTGAAGCTTTCTTT. It is translated as CASSQSLGQYNTEAFF.

V is TRBV7-8 and J is TRBJ1-2, with a weak D call TRBD1 (5 bases). The CDR3 is 16 amino acids. Between the trimmed V and J ends, which lost 0 bases and 0 bases, there was a span of 11 bases. Germline lookup yields CDR1 SGHVS and CDR2 FQNEAQ. CDR3 sequence (DNA): TGTGCCAGCAGCTTAGCGCCAGGGAATACTAACTATGGCTACACCTTC. Protein: CASSLAPGNTNYGYTF. Supplemented by reference TRBV7-8 and TRBJ1-2, the full variable domain reads GAGVSQSPRYKVAKRGQDVALRCDPISGHVSLFWYQQALGQGPEFLTYFQNEAQLDKSGLPSDRFFAERPEGSVSTLKIQRTQQEDSAVYLCASSLAPGNTNYGYTFGSGTRLTVV.

Ten or more counts support this clonotype. The chain carries TRBV28 and TRBJ1-6, with 8 nucleotides matching TRBD1. The germline V gene has CDR1 MDHEN and CDR2 SYDVKM. The CDR3 is 17 residues long. Trimming cost V 5 bases and J 9 bases; bases outside gene matches: 15. This CDR3 is CASSLGTGRGVGSPLHF. The CDR3 bases are TGTGCCAGCAGTCTCGGGACAGGTCGGGGGGTAGGTTCACCCCTCCACTTT.

The sample holds many counts of this clonotype. The chain links TRBV7-8 to TRBJ2-7; D possibly matches TRBD1 or TRBD2 (5 bases each). V was cut by 5 bases and J by 3 bases, with 17 bases left in between. CDR1 and CDR2 from the germline V gene are SGHVS and FQNEAQ. The CDR3 extends over 15 amino acids. In DNA form, the CDR3 reads TGTGCCAGCAGCCCGGCCGGGACGGGGATCTACGAGCAGTACGTC. Protein: CASSPAGTGIYEQYV.

This clonotype has more than one count but fewer than ten. This sequence joins TRBV25-1 and TRBJ1-1, with TRBD1 matching 8 bases. Looked up from germline, CDR1 is MGHDK and CDR2 is SYGVNS. The CDR3 totals 17 residues. With V trimmed by 1 base and J by 3 bases, 10 bases remained unmatched. Here the CDR3 DNA reads TGTGCCAGCAGTGAATCAAGACAGGGGTGGACGGACACTGAAGCTTTCTTT. Amino acids: CASSESRQGWTDTEAFF.

This clonotype has a handful of counts. This sequence joins TRBV19 and TRBJ1-1; possibly TRBD1 for D (5 bases). Trimming shortened V by 5 bases and J by 1 base, and 11 bases separated the two germline ends. The germline CDR1 and CDR2 sequences are LNHDA and SQIVND (reference sequence). There are 14 residues in the CDR3. For the CDR3, the DNA is TGTGCCAGTAGTCCGACCGACAGGAACACTGAAGCTTTCTTT. The encoded protein is CASSPTDRNTEAFF.

The chain employs TRBV14 and TRBJ2-5; no clear D. CDR1 is SGHDN, CDR2 FVKESK, per germline. The germline V and J ends were trimmed by 1 base and 14 bases, with 11 bases remaining between them. The CDR3 consists of 11 residues. The CDR3 loop reads CASSQGTAQYF. The CDR3, as DNA: TGTGCCAGCAGCCAAGGGACCGCTCAATACTTC.

This clonotype was seen repeatedly, ten times or more. The chain couples TRBV3-1 to TRBJ1-1; D is perhaps TRBD1 (6 bases). From germline, CDR1 is LGHDT and CDR2 YNNKEL (reference sequence). Between the trimmed V and J ends, which lost 4 bases and 4 bases, there was a span of 16 bases. The CDR3 loop spans 15 amino acids. The CDR3 DNA sequence: TGTGCCAGCAGCCCCCAGGGGTCTAGCCCCACTGAAGCTTTCTTT. Translating gives CASSPQGSSPTEAFF.

The rearrangement uses TRBV3-1 and TRBJ2-3, with 12 bases that match TRBD2. V shed 3 bases, J shed 3 bases, and the junction held 13 bases outside the gene matches. The germline V gene encodes CDR1 LGHDT and CDR2 YNNKEL (reference sequence). The CDR3 has 19 amino acids. CDR3 bases: TGTGCCAGCAGCCAGCGGCTAGCGGGAGGGCCGACGGTGACAGATACGCAGTATTTT. Amino acids: CASSQRLAGGPTVTDTQYF.

This clonotype was found a few times. Germline and junction disagree at one end, which may indicate a read error. V gene TRBV6-2 or TRBV6-3 combines with J gene TRBJ2-7, with D possibly being TRBD2 (6 bases). Germline V gene data show CDR1 as MNHEY and CDR2 as SVGEGT. CDR3 length: 17 residues. The CDR3: CANSYARGKTLGSEQYF. In nucleotides, the CDR3 is TGTGCCAACAGTTACGCCCGGGGAAAGACCCTCGGGAGCGAACAGTACTTC.

Notes on this clonotype: Given a much more abundant clone one base away, this may be a read error. V is TRBV20-1 and J is TRBJ2-1; no definite D call. CDR1 DFQATT and CDR2 SNEGSKA come from the germline V gene (reference sequence). The CDR3 consists of 11 residues. The CDR3 protein is CSAGDANEQLF. The DNA of the CDR3 is TGCAGTGCCGGAGACGCCAATGAGCAGCTCTTC.

The sample holds many counts of this clonotype. The V gene is TRBV20-1, the J gene TRBJ1-1, with D unresolved. V lost 6 bases, J lost 3 bases, and 14 bases lay in between. Germline V gene sequence: CDR1 DFQATT, CDR2 SNEGSKA (reference sequence). CDR3 length: 13 amino acids. CDR3 DNA sequence: TGCAGTGCACTGACCCGAACCCACACTGAAGCTTTCTTT. As protein: CSALTRTHTEAFF.

Points on this clonotype: This could be a read error, since a much larger clone is one nucleotide away. The DNA of the CDR3 is TGTGCCAGCAGTTTTGGGACTAGCGGTTACAGTGAGCAGTTCTTC. Translating it yields CASSFGTSGYSEQFF. The genes are TRBV7-3 and TRBJ2-1; TRBD2 matches at 11 bases. Germline lookup yields CDR1 SGHTA and CDR2 FQGTGA. CDR3 length: 15 amino acids.

This chain links TRBV20-1 with TRBJ1-3; perhaps TRBD1 as D (5 bases). V lost 0 bases to trimming and J lost 2 bases, with 20 bases between them. Germline values: CDR1 DFQATT, CDR2 SNEGSKA (reference sequence). This CDR3 spans 18 amino acids. In nucleotides, the CDR3 is TGCAGTGCTAGAGATCGATGGACACCCGACGGGACTGGAAACACCATATATTTT. It is translated as CSARDRWTPDGTGNTIYF.

The rearrangement uses TRBV5-5 and TRBJ2-1, with 7 bases aligning to TRBD1. This CDR3 region has 12 residues. Germline loops: CDR1 SGHKS, CDR2 YYEKEE (reference sequence). J gave up 9 bases and V 0 bases, and 0 bases lay outside the gene matches. CDR3 region: CASSLEGAEQFF. DNA of the CDR3: TGTGCCAGCAGCTTGGAGGGGGCTGAGCAGTTCTTC.

This clonotype was seen a few times. The chain links TRBV12-3 or TRBV12-4 to TRBJ1-4; no clear D. The V and J ends lost 3 bases and 5 bases respectively, with 4 bases between them. CDR3 length: 12 amino acids. For the CDR3, the DNA is TGTGCCAGCAGTTTTGGAAATGAAAAACTGTTTTTT. Protein product: CASSFGNEKLFF.

At least ten counts were recorded for this clonotype. The chain employs TRBV10-3 and TRBJ2-3; D not certain. The germline V gene has CDR1 ENHRY and CDR2 SYGVKD. The ends were cut back, 0 bases at V and 2 bases at J, with 12 bases in the middle. The CDR3 is made up of 16 amino acids. CDR3 in amino acids: CAISESFSEATDTQYF. The CDR3 coding sequence is TGTGCCATCAGTGAGTCCTTTTCCGAAGCCACAGATACGCAGTATTTT.

This clonotype was seen a handful of times. The V and J genes are TRBV5-1 and TRBJ2-1; 7 positions match TRBD2. CDR1 and CDR2 (germline): SGHRS, YFSETQ. This CDR3 has 15 residues. The V segment lost 2 bases and the J segment 1 base; nucleotides outside the gene matches: 3. The CDR3 DNA is TGCGCCAGCAGCTTATGGACTAGTTCCTACAATGAGCAGTTCTTC. This encodes CASSLWTSSYNEQFF.

The rearrangement uses TRBV9 and TRBJ2-1; 8 bases map to TRBD2. There are 16 residues in the CDR3. The germline V gene has CDR1 SGDLS and CDR2 YYNGEE. V lost 3 bases and J lost 4; bases outside the gene matches: 9. The CDR3 DNA is TGTGCCAGCAGCGAGGCAGGCGGGAGGACTTACAATGAGCAGTTCTTC. Its protein is CASSEAGGRTYNEQFF.

This chain joins TRBV6-2 or TRBV6-3 and TRBJ2-1; 9 positions agree with TRBD1. The trim removed 6 bases at V and 8 bases at J, leaving 11 bases unmatched. Germline assignment: CDR1 MNHEY and CDR2 SVGEGT. The CDR3 sequence is 15 residues long. The CDR3 DNA reads as TGTGCCAGCAGGACCGGGACAGGGCTCCTCTATGAGCAGTTCTTC. This gives the protein CASRTGTGLLYEQFF.

The sample holds a few counts of this clonotype. The chain has TRBV6-5 and TRBJ2-2; possibly TRBD2 for D (5 bases). The CDR3 loop spans 16 amino acids. The germline CDR1 and CDR2 sequences are MNHEY and SVGAGI. Trimming cost V 0 bases and J 2 bases, with 10 bases left between them. Here the CDR3 reads CASSYSSTRNTGELFF. DNA for the CDR3: TGTGCCAGCAGTTACTCGTCTACTAGAAACACCGGGGAGCTGTTTTTT.